Shown below are 16 T cell receptor beta chains from a single sample sequenced in a study of OX40 agonist ivuxolimab in advanced cancers. The assay was immunoSEQ multiplex PCR, and TCRdb's table has in-frame clones only and misses some. The data hold about 72,000 clones, with about nine tenths observed a single time. The source was CD4+ or CD8+ T cells sorted from blood, collected in a trial of the OX40 agonist ivuxolimab. Source of these receptors: an adult with an advanced solid tumor such as melanoma, head and neck, liver or kidney cancer.

V usage is TRBV19 and J usage is TRBJ2-1; D possibly matches TRBD1 or TRBD2 (5 bases each). The CDR3 totals 13 residues. V was trimmed by 6 bases and J by 7 bases, leaving 13 bases between them. Germline CDR1 is LNHDA and CDR2 is SQIVND (reference sequence). CDR3 nucleotides: TGTGCCAGTAGCACCCTAGAGGGGAATGAGCAGTTCTTC. Translation gives CASSTLEGNEQFF.

J is TRBJ2-1 and V is TRBV4-1; TRBD1 or TRBD2 may be the D gene (5 bases each). This CDR3 has 14 amino acids. CDR1 MGHRA and CDR2 YSYEKL come from the germline V gene. Trimming shortened V by 4 bases and J by 6 bases, and 13 bases separated the two germline ends. The CDR3 DNA is TGCGCCAGCAGCCGAGAGAGGGGTCTCAATGAGCAGTTCTTC. Its protein is CASSRERGLNEQFF.

The rearrangement uses TRBV27 and TRBJ1-2, with 8 bases identical to TRBD1. The germline gives CDR1 MNHEY, CDR2 SMNVEV (reference sequence). V lost 2 bases and J lost 2; bases outside the gene matches: 7. The CDR3 totals 16 residues. The CDR3 reads CASSLNPRTGNYGYTF. The CDR3 DNA reads as TGTGCCAGCAGTTTAAACCCGCGGACAGGGAACTATGGCTACACCTTC.

The chain uses TRBV10-3 and TRBJ1-4; tentatively, D is TRBD1 (6 bases). Per the germline V gene, CDR1 is ENHRY and CDR2 is SYGVKD. Between the trimmed V and J ends, which lost 6 bases and 2 bases, there was a span of 16 bases. This CDR3 region has 16 residues. The CDR3 bases are TGTGCCATCAGCGAAGGGGGGAGTCCGACTAATGAAAAACTGTTTTTT. Translation gives CAISEGGSPTNEKLFF.

V and J are TRBV19 and TRBJ1-1; TRBD1 aligns across 8 bases. The CDR3 extends over 13 amino acids. Germline V CDR1 and CDR2: LNHDA, SQIVND (reference sequence). The CDR3 nucleotides read TGTGACAAAAACACAGGGGGGAACACTGAAGCTTTCTTT. It specifies CDKNTGGNTEAFF.

The chain links TRBV27 to TRBJ2-7; TRBD2 aligns across 12 bases. The V segment lost 6 bases and the J segment 2 bases; nucleotides outside the gene matches: 2. Per the germline V gene, CDR1 is MNHEY and CDR2 is SMNVEV (reference sequence). The CDR3 covers 14 residues. This CDR3 reads CASRLAGGPYEQYF. In nucleotides, the CDR3 is TGTGCCAGCAGGCTAGCGGGAGGGCCCTACGAGCAGTACTTC.

This sequence joins TRBV28 and TRBJ2-2, with D unresolved. Germline V gene data show CDR1 as MDHEN and CDR2 as SYDVKM. This CDR3 spans 15 amino acids. Between the trimmed V and J ends, which lost 1 base and 4 bases, there was a span of 10 bases. The CDR3 DNA sequence: TGTGCCAGCAGTTTATTGGCAGGCCCCACCGGGGAGCTGTTTTTT. Amino acid sequence: CASSLLAGPTGELFF.

V usage is TRBV27 and J usage is TRBJ1-4; 8 bases map to TRBD1. The germline V gene encodes CDR1 MNHEY and CDR2 SMNVEV (reference sequence). With 2 bases clipped from V and 8 bases from J, the junction kept 4 bases outside the gene matches. The CDR3 covers 14 residues. For the CDR3, the DNA is TGTGCCAGCAGTTTAACAGGGGGAAGCGAAAAACTGTTTTTT. This gives the protein CASSLTGGSEKLFF. Using reference TRBV27 and TRBJ1-4 for the parts outside the CDR3, the full variable domain is EAQVTQNPRYLITVTGKKLTVTCSQNMNHEYMSWYRQDPGLGLRQIYYSMNVEVTDKGDVPEGYKVSRKEKRNFPLILESPSPNQTSLYFCASSLTGGSEKLFFGSGTQLSVL.

This clone was seen a handful of times. The chain has TRBV7-2 and TRBJ1-3; D is uncertain. Trimming removed 1 base at V and 4 bases at J, with 11 bases between. CDR1 and CDR2 from the germline V gene are SGHTA and FQGNSA. The CDR3 totals 15 residues. CDR3 bases: TGTGCCAGCAGCTTAGTCGCGTACAGCGGAAACACCATATATTTT. This translates into CASSLVAYSGNTIYF.

The genes are TRBV5-5 and TRBJ1-2; D is perhaps TRBD1 (6 bases). V dropped 4 bases and J dropped 4 bases, with 11 bases sitting between them. Germline CDR1 reads SGHKS; CDR2 reads YYEKEE (reference sequence). This CDR3 is built from 13 residues. CDR3 sequence reads: CASSPGQTYGYTF. In DNA, the CDR3 is TGTGCCAGCAGCCCTGGACAGACCTATGGCTACACCTTC.

This clone was counted a single time. This rearrangement joins TRBV7-2 to TRBJ2-7; 10 bases are shared with TRBD2. Germline V gene data show CDR1 as SGHTA and CDR2 as FQGNSA. Trimming cost V 3 bases and J 4 bases; bases outside gene matches: 6. The CDR3 loop spans 15 amino acids. The CDR3 reads CASSFLAGERYEQYF. The CDR3 DNA reads TGTGCCAGCAGCTTTCTAGCGGGAGAGAGGTACGAGCAGTACTTC.

About this clone: The same CDR3 also results from other DNA sequences found in this sample. This sequence joins TRBV30 and TRBJ2-1; the match to TRBD1 covers 10 bases. Losses at the gene ends were 6 bases for V and 6 bases for J; bases not matched to a gene: 2. This CDR3 spans 12 amino acids. CDR1 and CDR2 from the germline V gene are GTSNPN and SVGIG (reference sequence). The CDR3 sequence is CACGQGGNEQFF. The CDR3 DNA follows: TGTGCCTGCGGACAGGGGGGCAATGAGCAGTTCTTC.

The CDR3 spells CASSQDDVNTLYF. Written as DNA, the CDR3 is TGCGCCAGCAGCCAAGATGATGTGAATACACTCTACTTC. V gene TRBV4-3 combines with J gene TRBJ2-5; D unclear. There are 13 residues in the CDR3. Trimming shortened V by 0 bases and J by 14 bases, and 16 bases separated the two germline ends. The germline CDR1 and CDR2 sequences are LGHNA and YSLEER.

The V call is TRBV6-5, the J call TRBJ2-2, with 10 nucleotides matching TRBD2. This CDR3 has 15 amino acids. The V segment lost 5 bases and the J segment 4 bases; nucleotides outside the gene matches: 4. Germline V CDR1 and CDR2: MNHEY, SVGAGI. The CDR3 loop reads CASSPLAGPTGELFF. The CDR3 DNA reads TGTGCCAGCAGTCCACTAGCGGGGCCCACCGGGGAGCTGTTTTTT.

The chain employs TRBV10-3 and TRBJ2-7, with 11 bases fitting TRBD2. The length of the CDR3 is 20 residues. Per germline, CDR1 ENHRY and CDR2 SYGVKD. V gave up 4 bases and J gave up 2 bases; unmatched junction bases: 19. The chain's CDR3 is CAISGIGPRPTSGTTYEQYF. The CDR3 nucleotides read TGTGCCATCAGTGGAATTGGCCCCCGTCCGACTAGCGGGACGACCTACGAGCAGTACTTC.

This chain connects TRBV7-6 to TRBJ1-1; 10 nucleotides match TRBD1. J was trimmed by 6 bases and V by 3 bases; bases with no gene match: 22. This CDR3 has 20 residues. CDR1 is SGHVS, CDR2 FNYEAQ, per germline. CDR3 protein: CASSLIGTGVSNRNHSEAFF. The CDR3 nucleotides are TGTGCCAGCAGCTTGATAGGGACAGGGGTATCCAATAGAAATCATTCTGAAGCTTTCTTT.